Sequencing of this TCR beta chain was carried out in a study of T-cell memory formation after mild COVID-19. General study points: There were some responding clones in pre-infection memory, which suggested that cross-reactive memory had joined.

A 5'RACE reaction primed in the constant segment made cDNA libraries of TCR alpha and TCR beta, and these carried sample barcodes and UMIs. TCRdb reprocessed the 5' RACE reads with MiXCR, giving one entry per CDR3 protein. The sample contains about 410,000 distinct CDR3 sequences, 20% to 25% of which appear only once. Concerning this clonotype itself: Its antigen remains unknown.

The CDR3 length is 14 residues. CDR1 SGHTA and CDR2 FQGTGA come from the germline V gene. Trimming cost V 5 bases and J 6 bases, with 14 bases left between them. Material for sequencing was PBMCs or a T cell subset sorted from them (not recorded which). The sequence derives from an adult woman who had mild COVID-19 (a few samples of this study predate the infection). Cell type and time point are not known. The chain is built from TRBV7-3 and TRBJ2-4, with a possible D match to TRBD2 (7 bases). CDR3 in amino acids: CASSRGGPPNIQYF. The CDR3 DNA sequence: TGTGCCAGCAGCCGCGGGGGCCCCCCAAACATTCAGTACTTC.